The clone carrying this TCR beta chain appeared a single time. The CDR3 length is 13 residues. CDR1 SGHAT and CDR2 FQNNGV come from the germline V gene. The V end lost 3 bases, the J end lost 4 bases, and 7 bases lay between the germline ends. These data come from a study of blood T cell repertoires in COVID-19. Overall study context: Sources were T cells, B-cell-depleted T cells, or PBMCs; the material itself was cDNA or gDNA.

Authors' analysis steps: Estimation of nucleated cell counts relied on the amplification of reference gene primers. Measured with immunoSEQ multiplex PCR; TCRdb has only the in-frame clones, and not every one. V and J calls and clone size are copied from that table; D and trimming were computed from the DNA. Of some 19,000 clones in the sample, about four fifths were seen once. The TCR sequence derives from a human donor in a cohort sampled during active COVID-19. This chain uses TRBV11-2 with TRBJ1-5, with D unclear. Input material: peripheral blood. The CDR3 DNA sequence: TGTGCCAGCAGCTTGACTGATAATCAGCCCCAGCATTTT. Protein: CASSLTDNQPQHF.